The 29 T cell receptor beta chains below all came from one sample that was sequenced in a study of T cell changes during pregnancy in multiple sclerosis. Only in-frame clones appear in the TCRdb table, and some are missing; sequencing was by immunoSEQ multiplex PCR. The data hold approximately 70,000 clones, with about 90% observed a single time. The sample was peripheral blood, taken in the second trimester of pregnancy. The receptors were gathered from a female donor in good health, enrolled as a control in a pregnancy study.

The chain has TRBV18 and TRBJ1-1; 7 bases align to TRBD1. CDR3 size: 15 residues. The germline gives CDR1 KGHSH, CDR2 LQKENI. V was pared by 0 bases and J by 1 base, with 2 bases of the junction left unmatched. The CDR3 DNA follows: TGTGCCAGCTCACCACCCGCAGGGGGGAACACTGAAGCTTTCTTT. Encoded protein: CASSPPAGGNTEAFF.

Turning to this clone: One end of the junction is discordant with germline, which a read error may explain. In nucleotides, the CDR3 is TGCGCCAGCAGTGAATACTCCGACGAGCAGTACTTC. This translates into CASSEYSDEQYF. The chain combines TRBV10-2 with TRBJ2-7; D is undetermined. Germline CDR1 reads WSHSY; CDR2 reads SAAADI. CDR3 length: 12 residues.

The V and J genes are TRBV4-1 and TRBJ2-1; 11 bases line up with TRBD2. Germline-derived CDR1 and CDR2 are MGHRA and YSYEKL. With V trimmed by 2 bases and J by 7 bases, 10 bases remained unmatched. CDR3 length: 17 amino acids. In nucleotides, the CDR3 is TGCGCCAGCAGCCAACAACCGGGACTAGCGGAGCGGAATGAGCAGTTCTTC. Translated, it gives CASSQQPGLAERNEQFF.

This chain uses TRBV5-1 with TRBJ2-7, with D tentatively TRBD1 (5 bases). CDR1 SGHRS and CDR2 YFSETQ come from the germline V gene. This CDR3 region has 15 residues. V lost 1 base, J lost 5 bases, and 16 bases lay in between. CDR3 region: CASSLNGFQGDEQYF. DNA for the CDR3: TGCGCCAGCAGCTTGAACGGGTTCCAAGGGGACGAGCAGTACTTC.

The CDR3 DNA sequence: TGTGCCAGCAGCTTAGACGGCCTAGCGGGTCAAGAGCAGTTCTTC. Translating gives CASSLDGLAGQEQFF. The V call is TRBV13, the J call TRBJ2-1, with 8 bases lining up with TRBD2. The germline V gene encodes CDR1 PRHDT and CDR2 FYEKMQ (reference sequence). The CDR3 is 15 residues long. V was pared by 1 base and J by 10 bases, with 9 bases of the junction left unmatched.

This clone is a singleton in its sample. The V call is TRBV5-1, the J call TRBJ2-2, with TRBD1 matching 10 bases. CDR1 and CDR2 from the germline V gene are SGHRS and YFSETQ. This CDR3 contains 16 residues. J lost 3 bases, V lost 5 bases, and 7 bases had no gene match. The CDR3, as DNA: TGCGCCAGCAGAATCTTCGGACAGGGGGACACCGGGGAGCTGTTTTTT. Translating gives CASRIFGQGDTGELFF.

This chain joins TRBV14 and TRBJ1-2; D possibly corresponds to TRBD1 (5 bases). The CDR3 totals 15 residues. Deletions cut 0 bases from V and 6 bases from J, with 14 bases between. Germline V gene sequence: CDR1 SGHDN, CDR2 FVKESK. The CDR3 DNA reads TGTGCCAGCAGCCAAGACAGGGCAGGGAGGCATGGCTACACCTTC. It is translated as CASSQDRAGRHGYTF.

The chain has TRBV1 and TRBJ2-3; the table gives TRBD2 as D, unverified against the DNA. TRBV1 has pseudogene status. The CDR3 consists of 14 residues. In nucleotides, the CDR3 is TGCACCAGCAGCCCACCAAGACTAGCAGATACGCAGTATTTT. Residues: CTSSPPRLADTQYF.

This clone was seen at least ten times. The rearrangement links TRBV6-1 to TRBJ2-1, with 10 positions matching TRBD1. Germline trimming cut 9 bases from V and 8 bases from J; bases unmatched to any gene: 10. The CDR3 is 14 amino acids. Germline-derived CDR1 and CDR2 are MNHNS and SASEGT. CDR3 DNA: TGTGCCAGTCACTCCGGGACAGGGGCCGATGAGCAGTTCTTC. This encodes CASHSGTGADEQFF.

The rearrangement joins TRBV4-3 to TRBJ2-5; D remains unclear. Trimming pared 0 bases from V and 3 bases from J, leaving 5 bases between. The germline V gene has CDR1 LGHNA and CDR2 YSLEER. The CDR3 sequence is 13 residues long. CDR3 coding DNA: TGCGCCAGCAGCCAAGATCTTGAAGAGACCCAGTACTTC. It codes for CASSQDLEETQYF.

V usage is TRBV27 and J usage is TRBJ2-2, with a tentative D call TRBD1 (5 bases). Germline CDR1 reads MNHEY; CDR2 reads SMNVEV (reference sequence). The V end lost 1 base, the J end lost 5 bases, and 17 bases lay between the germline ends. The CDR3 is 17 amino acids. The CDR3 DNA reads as TGTGCCAGCAGTTTATGGGGCTCTATTGCCTTAACCGGGGAGCTGTTTTTT. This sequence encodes CASSLWGSIALTGELFF.

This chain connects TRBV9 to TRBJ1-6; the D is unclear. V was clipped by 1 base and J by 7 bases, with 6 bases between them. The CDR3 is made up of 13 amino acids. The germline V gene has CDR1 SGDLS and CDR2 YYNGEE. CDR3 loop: CASSVRGNSPLHF. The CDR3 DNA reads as TGTGCCAGCAGCGTAAGAGGCAATTCACCCCTCCACTTT.

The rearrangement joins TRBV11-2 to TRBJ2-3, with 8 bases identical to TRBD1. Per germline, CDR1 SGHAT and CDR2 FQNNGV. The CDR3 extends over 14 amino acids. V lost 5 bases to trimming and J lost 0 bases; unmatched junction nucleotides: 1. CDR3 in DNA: TGTGCCAGCAGCCAGGGGGCGAGCACAGATACGCAGTATTTT. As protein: CASSQGASTDTQYF. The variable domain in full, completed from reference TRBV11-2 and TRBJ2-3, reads EAGVAQSPRYKIIEKRQSVAFWCNPISGHATLYWYQQILGQGPKLLIQFQNNGVVDDSQLPKDRFSAERLKGVDSTLKIQPAKLEDSAVYLCASSQGASTDTQYFGPGTRLTVL.

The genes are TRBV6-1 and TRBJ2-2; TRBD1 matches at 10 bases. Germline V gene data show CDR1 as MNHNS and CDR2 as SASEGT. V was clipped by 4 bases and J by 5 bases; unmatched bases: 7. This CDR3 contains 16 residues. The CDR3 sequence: CASSGSPGQGTGELFF. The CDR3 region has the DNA TGTGCCAGCAGTGGGTCTCCGGGACAGGGGACCGGGGAGCTGTTTTTT.

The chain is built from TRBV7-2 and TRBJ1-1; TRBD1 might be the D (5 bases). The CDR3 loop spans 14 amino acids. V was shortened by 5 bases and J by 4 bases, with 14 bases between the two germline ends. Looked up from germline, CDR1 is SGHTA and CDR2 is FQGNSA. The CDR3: CASSTQGPITEAFF. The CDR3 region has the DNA TGTGCCAGCAGCACGCAGGGCCCTATCACTGAAGCTTTCTTT.

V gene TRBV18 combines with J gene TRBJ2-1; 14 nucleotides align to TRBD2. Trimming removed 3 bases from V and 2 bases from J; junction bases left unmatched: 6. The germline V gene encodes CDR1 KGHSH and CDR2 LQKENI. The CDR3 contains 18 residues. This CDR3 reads CASSPPGTSGGPYNEQFF. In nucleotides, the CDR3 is TGTGCCAGCTCACCCCCAGGGACTAGCGGGGGACCCTACAATGAGCAGTTCTTC.

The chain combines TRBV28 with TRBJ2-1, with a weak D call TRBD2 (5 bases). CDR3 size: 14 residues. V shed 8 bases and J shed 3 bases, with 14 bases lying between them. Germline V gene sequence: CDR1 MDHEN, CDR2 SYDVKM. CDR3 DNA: TGTGCCAGCCGCGACTACGCATTCTACAATGAGCAGTTCTTC. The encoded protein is CASRDYAFYNEQFF.

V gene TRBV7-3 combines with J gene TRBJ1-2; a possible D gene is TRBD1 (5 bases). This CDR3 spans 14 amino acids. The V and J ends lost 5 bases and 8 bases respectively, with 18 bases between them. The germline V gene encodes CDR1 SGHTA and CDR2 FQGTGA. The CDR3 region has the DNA TGTGCCAGCAGCCCAAACCCAGGGTCAGACGGCTACACCTTC. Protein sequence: CASSPNPGSDGYTF. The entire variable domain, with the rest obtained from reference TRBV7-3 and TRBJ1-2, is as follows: GAGVSQTPSNKVTEKGKYVELRCDPISGHTALYWYRQSLGQGPEFLIYFQGTGAADDSGLPNDRFFAVRPEGSVSTLKIQRTERGDSAVYLCASSPNPGSDGYTFGSGTRLTVV.

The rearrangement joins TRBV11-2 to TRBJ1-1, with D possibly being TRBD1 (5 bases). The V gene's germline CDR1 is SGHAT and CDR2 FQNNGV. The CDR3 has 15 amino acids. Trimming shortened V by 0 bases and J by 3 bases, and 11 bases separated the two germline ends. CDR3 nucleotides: TGTGCCAGCAGCTTAGATGTCCGGGGGGACACTGAAGCTTTCTTT. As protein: CASSLDVRGDTEAFF.

CDR3 in DNA: TGTGCCACCCTGGACGGGAGCTCCTACGAGCAGTACTTC. This translates into CATLDGSSYEQYF. V usage is TRBV7-9 and J usage is TRBJ2-7; perhaps TRBD2 as D (6 bases). Germline V gives CDR1 SEHNR, CDR2 FQNEAQ (reference sequence). This CDR3 comprises 13 residues. Trimming took 10 bases from V and 0 from J, leaving 13 bases between them.

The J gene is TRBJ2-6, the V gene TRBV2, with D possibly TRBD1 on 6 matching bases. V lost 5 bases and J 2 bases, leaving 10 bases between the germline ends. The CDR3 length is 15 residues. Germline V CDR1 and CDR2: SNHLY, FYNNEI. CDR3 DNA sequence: TGTGCCAGCAGTAACAGGGTCCCTGGGGCCAACGTCCTGACTTTC. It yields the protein CASSNRVPGANVLTF. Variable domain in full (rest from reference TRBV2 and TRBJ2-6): EPEVTQTPSHQVTQMGQEVILRCVPISNHLYFYWYRQILGQKVEFLVSFYNNEISEKSEIFDDQFSVERPDGSNFTLKIRSTKLEDSAMYFCASSNRVPGANVLTFGAGSRLTVL.

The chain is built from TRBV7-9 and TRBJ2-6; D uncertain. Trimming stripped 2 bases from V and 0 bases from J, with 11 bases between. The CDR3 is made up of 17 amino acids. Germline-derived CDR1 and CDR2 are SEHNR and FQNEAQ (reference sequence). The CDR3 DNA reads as TGTGCCAGCAGCTTATTCGGCGGAAGCTCTGGGGCCAACGTCCTGACTTTC. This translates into CASSLFGGSSGANVLTF.

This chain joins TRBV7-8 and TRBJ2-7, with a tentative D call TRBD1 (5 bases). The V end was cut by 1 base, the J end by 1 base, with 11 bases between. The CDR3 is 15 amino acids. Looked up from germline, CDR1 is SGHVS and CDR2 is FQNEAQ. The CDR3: CASSLGTGYSYEQYF. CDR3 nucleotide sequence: TGTGCCAGCAGCTTAGGCACAGGCTATTCCTACGAGCAGTACTTC.

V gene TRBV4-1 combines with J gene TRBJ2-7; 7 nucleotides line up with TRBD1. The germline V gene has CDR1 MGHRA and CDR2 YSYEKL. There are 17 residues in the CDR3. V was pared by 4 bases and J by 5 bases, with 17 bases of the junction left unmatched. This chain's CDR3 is CASSRGTEVVGFDEQYF. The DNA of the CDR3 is TGCGCCAGCAGCCGGGGGACAGAGGTTGTGGGCTTCGACGAGCAGTACTTC.

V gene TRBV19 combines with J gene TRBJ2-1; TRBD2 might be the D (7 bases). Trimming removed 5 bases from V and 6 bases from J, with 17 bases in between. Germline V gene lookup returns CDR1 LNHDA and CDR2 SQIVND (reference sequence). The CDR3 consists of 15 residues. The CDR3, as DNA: TGTGCCAGTAGTTCGGGACGGGGGGCCCCCAATGAGCAGTTCTTC. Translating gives CASSSGRGAPNEQFF.

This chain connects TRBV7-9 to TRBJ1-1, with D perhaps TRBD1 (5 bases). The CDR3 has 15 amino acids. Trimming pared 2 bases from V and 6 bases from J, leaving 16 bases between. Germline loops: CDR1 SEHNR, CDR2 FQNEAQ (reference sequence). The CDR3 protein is CASSLPPGRLSEAFF. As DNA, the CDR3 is TGTGCCAGCAGCTTACCCCCAGGGCGCCTCTCTGAAGCTTTCTTT.

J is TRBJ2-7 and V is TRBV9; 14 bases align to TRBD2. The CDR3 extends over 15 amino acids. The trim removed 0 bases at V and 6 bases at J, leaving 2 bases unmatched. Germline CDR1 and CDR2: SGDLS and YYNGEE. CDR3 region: CASSVGLAGGLEQYF. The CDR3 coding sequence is TGTGCCAGCAGCGTAGGACTAGCGGGGGGGCTCGAGCAGTACTTC.

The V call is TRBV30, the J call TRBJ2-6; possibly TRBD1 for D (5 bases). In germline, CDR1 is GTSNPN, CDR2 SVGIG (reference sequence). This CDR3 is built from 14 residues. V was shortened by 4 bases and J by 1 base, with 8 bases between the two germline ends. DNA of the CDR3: TGTGCCTGGAATCAGGGTTCTGGGGCCAACGTCCTGACTTTC. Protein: CAWNQGSGANVLTF.

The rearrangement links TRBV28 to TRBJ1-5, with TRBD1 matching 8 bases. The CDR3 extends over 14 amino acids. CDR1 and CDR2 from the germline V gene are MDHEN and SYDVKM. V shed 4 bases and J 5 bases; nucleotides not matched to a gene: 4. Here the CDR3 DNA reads TGTGCCAGCAGTTACAGGGGGATCGATCAGCCCCAGCATTTT. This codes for CASSYRGIDQPQHF.